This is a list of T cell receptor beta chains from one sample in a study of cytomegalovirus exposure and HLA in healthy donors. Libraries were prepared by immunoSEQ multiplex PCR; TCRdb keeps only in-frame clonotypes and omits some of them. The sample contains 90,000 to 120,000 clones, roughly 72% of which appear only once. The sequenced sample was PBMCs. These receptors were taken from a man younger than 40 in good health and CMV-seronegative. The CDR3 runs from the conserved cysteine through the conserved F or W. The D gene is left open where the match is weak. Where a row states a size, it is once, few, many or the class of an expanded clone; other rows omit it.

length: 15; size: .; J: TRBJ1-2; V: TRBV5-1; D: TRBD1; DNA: TGCGCCAGCAGCGTAAACCGGGACAGGGGCTATGGCTACACCTTC; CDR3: CASSVNRDRGYGYTF
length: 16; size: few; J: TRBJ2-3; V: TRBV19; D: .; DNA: TGTGCCAGTAGTATTTCGGGTGGTTCTAGCACAGATACGCAGTATTTT; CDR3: CASSISGGSSTDTQYF
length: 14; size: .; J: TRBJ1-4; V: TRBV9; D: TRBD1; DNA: TGTGCCAGCAGCCCGGACAGGTCTAATGAAAAACTGTTTTTT; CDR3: CASSPDRSNEKLFF
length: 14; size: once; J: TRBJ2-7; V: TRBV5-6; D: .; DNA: TGTGCCAGCAGTGGAGCGGCTAAACCCTACGAGCAGTACTTC; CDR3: CASSGAAKPYEQYF
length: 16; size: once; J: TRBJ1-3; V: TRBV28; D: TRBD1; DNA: TGTGCCAGCAGGGAGGACAGGATGGTCCGTGGAAACACCATATATTTT; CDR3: CASREDRMVRGNTIYF
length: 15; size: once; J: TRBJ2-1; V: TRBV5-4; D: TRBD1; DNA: TGTGCCAGCAGCTTGGGACGAGGGGGCGCGGGTGAGCAGTTCTTC; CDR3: CASSLGRGGAGEQFF
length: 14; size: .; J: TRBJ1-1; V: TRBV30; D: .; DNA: TGTGCCTGGAGTGGCCTCCCCCCCGGCACTGAAGCTTTCTTT; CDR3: CAWSGLPPGTEAFF
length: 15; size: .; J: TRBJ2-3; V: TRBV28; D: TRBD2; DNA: TGTGCCAGCAGCCCTAGCGGGGGAGCGGTAGATACGCAGTATTTT; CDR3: CASSPSGGAVDTQYF
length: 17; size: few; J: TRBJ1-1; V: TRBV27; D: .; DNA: TGTGCCAGCAGTTTATTCCGTCCAGGGCTAGGGAACACTGAAGCTTTCTTT; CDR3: CASSLFRPGLGNTEAFF
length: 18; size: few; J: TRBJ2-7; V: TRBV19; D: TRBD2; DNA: TGTGCCAGTAGTGCCTACTCCCTAGCGGGTTGGAGCTCCTACGAGCAGTACTTC; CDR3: CASSAYSLAGWSSYEQYF
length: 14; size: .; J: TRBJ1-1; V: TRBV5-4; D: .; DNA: TGTGCCAGCAGCGCCCAGTACGGGGACACTGAAGCTTTCTTT; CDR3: CASSAQYGDTEAFF
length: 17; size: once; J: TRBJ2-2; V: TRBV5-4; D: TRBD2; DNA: TGTGCCAGCAGTCCCCTAGCGGGGGGTTCGAACACCGGGGAGCTGTTTTTT; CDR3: CASSPLAGGSNTGELFF
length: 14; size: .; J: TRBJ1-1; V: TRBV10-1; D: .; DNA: TGCGCCAGCAGTGAGGACGGAGACCTCACTGAAGCTTTCTTT; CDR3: CASSEDGDLTEAFF
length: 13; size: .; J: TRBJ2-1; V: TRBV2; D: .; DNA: TGTGCCAGCAGTGAACTGGCGGGATGTGAGCAGTTCTTC; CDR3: CASSELAGCEQFF
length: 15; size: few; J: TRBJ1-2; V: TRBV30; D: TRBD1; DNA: TGTGCCTGGAGTATCCTAGGGACAGGGGCTTTGGGCTACACCTTC; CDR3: CAWSILGTGALGYTF
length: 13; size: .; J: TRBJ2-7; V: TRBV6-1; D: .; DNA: TGTGCCAGCTCCCAGGCCCCTGACTACGAGCAGTACTTC; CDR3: CASSQAPDYEQYF
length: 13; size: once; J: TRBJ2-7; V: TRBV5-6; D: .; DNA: TGTGCCAGCAGCGGGGTTGACAGCTACGAGCAGTACTTC; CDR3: CASSGVDSYEQYF
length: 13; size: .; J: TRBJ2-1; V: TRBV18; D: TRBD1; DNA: TGTGCCAGCTCACATGGACAGGACACTGAGCAGTTCTTC; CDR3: CASSHGQDTEQFF
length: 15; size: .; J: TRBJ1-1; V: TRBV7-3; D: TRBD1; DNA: TGTGCCAGCAGCTTTCCGGGACAGGGGATCACTGAAGCTTTCTTT; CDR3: CASSFPGQGITEAFF
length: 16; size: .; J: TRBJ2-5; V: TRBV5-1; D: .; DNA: TGCGCCAGCAGCTTGGCCGGGGTTGGCTGGGGAGAGACCCAGTACTTC; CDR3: CASSLAGVGWGETQYF
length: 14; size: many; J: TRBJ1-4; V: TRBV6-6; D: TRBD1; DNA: TGTGCCAGCAGCAGGACAGGCCTAAATGAAAAACTGTTTTTT; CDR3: CASSRTGLNEKLFF
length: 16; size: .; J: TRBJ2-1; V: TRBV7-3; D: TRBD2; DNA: TGTGCCAGCAGCCCGGGACTAGCGGGGGGGCCTAATGAGCAGTTCTTC; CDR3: CASSPGLAGGPNEQFF
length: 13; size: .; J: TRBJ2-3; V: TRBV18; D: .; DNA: TGTGCCAGCTCACCACCCACCGGACACCCACTATATTTT; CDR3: CASSPPTGHPLYF
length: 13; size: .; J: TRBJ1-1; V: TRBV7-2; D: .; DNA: TGTGCCAGCAGCTTAGGAGGCTCGGCTGAAGCTTTCTTT; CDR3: CASSLGGSAEAFF
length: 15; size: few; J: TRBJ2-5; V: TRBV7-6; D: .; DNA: TGTGCCAGCAGCTTAGACGGGTGGGGCGCAGAGACCCAGTACTTC; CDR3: CASSLDGWGAETQYF
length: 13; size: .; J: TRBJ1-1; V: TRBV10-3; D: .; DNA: TGTGCCATCAATGGACAGCTGGACACTGAAGCTTTCTTT; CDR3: CAINGQLDTEAFF
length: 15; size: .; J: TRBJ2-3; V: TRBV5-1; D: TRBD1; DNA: TGCGCCAGCACCCTGGGGGGACAGGGGACAGATACGCAGTATTTT; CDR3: CASTLGGQGTDTQYF
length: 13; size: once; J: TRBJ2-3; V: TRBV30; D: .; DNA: TGTGCCTGGAGTGTTCGGGAGTGGGATACGCAGTATTTT; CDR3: CAWSVREWDTQYF
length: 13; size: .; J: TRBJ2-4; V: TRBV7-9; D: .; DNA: TGTGCCAGCTCCGGAGTAGCCAAAAACATTCAGTACTTC; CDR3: CASSGVAKNIQYF
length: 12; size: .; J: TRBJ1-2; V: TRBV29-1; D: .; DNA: TGCAGCGTTGACCTACAGGGCTATGGCTACACCTTC; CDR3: CSVDLQGYGYTF
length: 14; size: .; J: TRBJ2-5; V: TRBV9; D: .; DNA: TGTGCCAGCAGCGGCGGGGGCTCCGTGGAGACCCAGTACTTC; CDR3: CASSGGGSVETQYF
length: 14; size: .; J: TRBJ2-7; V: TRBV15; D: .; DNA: TGTGCCACCAGCAGAGATCTCCAGGGTTACGAGCAGTACTTC; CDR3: CATSRDLQGYEQYF
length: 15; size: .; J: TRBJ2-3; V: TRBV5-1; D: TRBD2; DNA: TGCGCCAGTGGGCCCTTTGGGGGGGACGGAGATACGCAGTATTTT; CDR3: CASGPFGGDGDTQYF
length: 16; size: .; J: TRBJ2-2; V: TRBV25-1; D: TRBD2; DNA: TGTGCCAGCAGTGACCCGACTAGCGGACCTACCGGGGAGCTGTTTTTT; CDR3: CASSDPTSGPTGELFF
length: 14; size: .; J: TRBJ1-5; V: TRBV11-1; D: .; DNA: TGTGCCAGCAGCTTAGACAGGAGCAATCAGCCCCAGCATTTT; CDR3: CASSLDRSNQPQHF
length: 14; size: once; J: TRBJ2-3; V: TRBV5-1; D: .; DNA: TGCGCCAGCAGCTTGGAGCGGGCCCCAGATACGCAGTATTTT; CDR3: CASSLERAPDTQYF
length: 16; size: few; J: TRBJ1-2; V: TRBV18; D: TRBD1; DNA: TGTGCCAGCTCACCACGGACAGGCGACCTTAACTATGGCTACACCTTC; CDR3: CASSPRTGDLNYGYTF
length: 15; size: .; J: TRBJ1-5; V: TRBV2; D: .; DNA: TGTGCCAGCAGATCATTTACAGGGCTTAATCAGCCCCAGCATTTT; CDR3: CASRSFTGLNQPQHF
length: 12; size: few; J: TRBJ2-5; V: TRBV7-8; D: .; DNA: TGTGCCAGCAGCTTCCTCCAAGAGACCCAGTACTTC; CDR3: CASSFLQETQYF
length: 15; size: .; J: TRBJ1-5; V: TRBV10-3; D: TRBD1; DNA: TGTGCCATCAGTAGCCAGACAGGGACGAATCAGCCCCAGCATTTT; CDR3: CAISSQTGTNQPQHF
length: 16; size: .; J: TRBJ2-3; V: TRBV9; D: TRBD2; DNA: TGTGCCAGCAGCGTAGGACTAGCGGGGGTGGGAGATACGCAGTATTTT; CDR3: CASSVGLAGVGDTQYF
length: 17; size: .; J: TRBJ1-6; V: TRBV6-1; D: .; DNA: TGTGCCAGCAGTGAATACGGGGTTAGCTCCTATAATTCACCCCTCCACTTT; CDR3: CASSEYGVSSYNSPLHF
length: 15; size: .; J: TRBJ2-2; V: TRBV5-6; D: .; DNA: TGTGCCAGCAGTACAGGGTGGGCGAACACCGGGGAGCTGTTTTTT; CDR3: CASSTGWANTGELFF
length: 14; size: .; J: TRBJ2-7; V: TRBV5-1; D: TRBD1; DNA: TGCGCCAGCTTTTCGGGACAGGGGTTCCACGAGCAGTGCTTC; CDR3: CASFSGQGFHEQCF
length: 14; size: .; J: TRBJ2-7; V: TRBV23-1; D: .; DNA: TGCGCCAGCAGTCAGAAGGGGGTGTCCTACGAGCAGTACTTC; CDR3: CASSQKGVSYEQYF
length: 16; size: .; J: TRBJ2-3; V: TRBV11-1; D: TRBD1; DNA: TGTGCCAGCAGCCCCCGGACAGGGGGGGGCACAGATACGCAGTATTTT; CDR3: CASSPRTGGGTDTQYF
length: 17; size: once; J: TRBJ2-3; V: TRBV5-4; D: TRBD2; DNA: TGTGCCAGCAGCTTAGAAGCGGGAGGGCCTGGCACAGATACGCAGTATTTT; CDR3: CASSLEAGGPGTDTQYF
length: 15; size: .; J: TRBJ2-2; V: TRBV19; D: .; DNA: TGTGCCAGTAGTATTGTACTTACTAGGGCCGGGGAGCTGTTTTTT; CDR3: CASSIVLTRAGELFF
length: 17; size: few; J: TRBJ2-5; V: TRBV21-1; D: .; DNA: TGTGCCAGCAGCAAAGATCGGAGGGGGCCTCCTGGGGAGACCCAGTACTTC; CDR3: CASSKDRRGPPGETQYF
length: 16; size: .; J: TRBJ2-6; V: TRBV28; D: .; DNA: TGTGCCAGCAGTCGAGGACAGCGCTCTGGGGCCAACGTCCTGACTTTC; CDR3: CASSRGQRSGANVLTF
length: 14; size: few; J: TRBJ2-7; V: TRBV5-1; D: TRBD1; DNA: TGCGCCAGCAGAATCAGGGGGCCCCCGGACGAGCAGTACTTC; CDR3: CASRIRGPPDEQYF
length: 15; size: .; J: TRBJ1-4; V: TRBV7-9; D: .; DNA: TGTGCCAGCAGCTTAGTGGAGACAACTAATGAAAAACTGTTTTTT; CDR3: CASSLVETTNEKLFF
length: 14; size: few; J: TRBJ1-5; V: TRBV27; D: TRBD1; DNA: TGTGCCAGCAGTGTGGTCGGGACAGGGAAGCCCCAGCATTTT; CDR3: CASSVVGTGKPQHF
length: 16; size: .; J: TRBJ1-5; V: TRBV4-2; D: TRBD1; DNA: TGTGCCAGCAGCCAACCCGGACAGGGGGCTCATCAGCCCCAGCATTTT; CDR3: CASSQPGQGAHQPQHF